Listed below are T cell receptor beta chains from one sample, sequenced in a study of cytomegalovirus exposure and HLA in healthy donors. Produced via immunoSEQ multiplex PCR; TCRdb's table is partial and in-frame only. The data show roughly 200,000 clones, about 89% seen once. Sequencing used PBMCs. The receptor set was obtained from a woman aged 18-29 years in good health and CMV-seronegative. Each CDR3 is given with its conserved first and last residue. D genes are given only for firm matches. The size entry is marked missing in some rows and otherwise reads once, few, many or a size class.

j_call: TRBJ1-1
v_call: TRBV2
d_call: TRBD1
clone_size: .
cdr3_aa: CASSYSIGTGFTEAFF
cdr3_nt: TGTGCCAGCAGCTATTCGATTGGGACAGGGTTCACTGAAGCTTTCTTT

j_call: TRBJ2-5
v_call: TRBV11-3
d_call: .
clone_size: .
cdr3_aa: CASSLKETQYF
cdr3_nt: TGTGCCAGCAGCCTAAAAGAGACCCAGTACTTC

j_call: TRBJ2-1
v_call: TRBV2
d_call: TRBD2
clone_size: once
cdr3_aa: CASRGTGRESYNEQFF
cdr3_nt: TGTGCCAGCAGAGGGACGGGGCGGGAGTCCTACAATGAGCAGTTCTTC

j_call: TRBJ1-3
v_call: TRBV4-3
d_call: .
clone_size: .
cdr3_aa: CASSHRDFSGNTIYF
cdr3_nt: TGCGCCAGCAGCCACAGGGACTTCTCTGGAAACACCATATATTTT

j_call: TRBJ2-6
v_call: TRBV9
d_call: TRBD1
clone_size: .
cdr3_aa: CASSVTRPDRAGANVLTF
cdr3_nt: TGTGCCAGCAGCGTAACGAGACCGGACAGGGCTGGGGCCAACGTCCTGACTTTC

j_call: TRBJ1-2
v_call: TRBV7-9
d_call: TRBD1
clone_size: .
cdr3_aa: CSSSLGTTRDRDGYTF
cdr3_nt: TGTTCCAGCAGCTTAGGTACAACTCGGGACAGGGACGGCTACACCTTC

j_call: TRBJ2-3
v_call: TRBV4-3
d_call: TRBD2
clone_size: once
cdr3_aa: CASSQDHAGAGGPVLTDTQYF
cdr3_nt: TGCGCCAGCAGCCAAGATCATGCTGGGGCGGGGGGGCCAGTTTTGACAGATACGCAGTATTTT

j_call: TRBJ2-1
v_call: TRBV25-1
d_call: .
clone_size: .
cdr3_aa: CASSEGTGIPYNEQFF
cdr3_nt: TGTGCCAGCAGTGAAGGCACAGGGATCCCATACAATGAGCAGTTCTTC

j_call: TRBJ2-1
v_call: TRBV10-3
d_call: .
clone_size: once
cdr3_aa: CAITRVAGVNEQFF
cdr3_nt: TGTGCCATCACCCGAGTGGCGGGTGTTAATGAGCAGTTCTTC

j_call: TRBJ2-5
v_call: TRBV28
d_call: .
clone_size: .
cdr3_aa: CATRPWSGLPETQYF
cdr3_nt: TGTGCCACCCGGCCTTGGAGCGGTTTGCCGGAGACCCAGTACTTC

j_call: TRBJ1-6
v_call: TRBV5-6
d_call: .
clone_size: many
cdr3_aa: CASSSASEGMGSPLHF
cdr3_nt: TGTGCCAGCAGCAGCGCGTCGGAGGGAATGGGTTCACCCCTCCACTTT

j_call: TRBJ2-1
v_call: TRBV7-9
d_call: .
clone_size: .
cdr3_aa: CASSSTGAYNEQFF
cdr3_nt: TGTGCCAGCAGCTCTACGGGAGCGTACAATGAGCAGTTCTTC